This T cell receptor beta chain was retrieved from a study of CD8+CD57+ T cells in acquired aplastic anemia. In the study overall: 3.2 ug was the average amount of DNA from sorted CD4+ and CD8+ cells. There were roughly 10 million reads, on average, for CD4+ cells from healthy donors.

CDR3 and TCR beta VDJ profiling relied on genomic DNA as the template. One entry per CDR3 protein, called by TCRdb with MiXCR from the reads. Among some 170,000 distinct CDR3 sequences listed, approximately 40% were seen once. General observations from the study: Patients did not significantly differ from controls in CD8+ Simpson's diversity. Overlapping CD8+ CDR3 repertoires of patients and controls contained under 35 shared sequences.

Points on this clonotype: Antigen: not known.

J was trimmed by 8 bases and V by 8 bases; bases with no gene match: 5. CDR3 length: 12 amino acids. The chain carries TRBV12-3 or TRBV12-4 and TRBJ1-2; 10 nucleotides line up with TRBD1. The specimen sequenced was sorted CD4+, CD8+, or CD8+CD57+ T cells (not recorded which) from PBMCs. This clonotype was obtained from a human donor in good health. CDR3 sequence (DNA): TGTGCCAGCCGAGGGACAGGGGAGGGCTACACCTTC. It translates to CASRGTGEGYTF.